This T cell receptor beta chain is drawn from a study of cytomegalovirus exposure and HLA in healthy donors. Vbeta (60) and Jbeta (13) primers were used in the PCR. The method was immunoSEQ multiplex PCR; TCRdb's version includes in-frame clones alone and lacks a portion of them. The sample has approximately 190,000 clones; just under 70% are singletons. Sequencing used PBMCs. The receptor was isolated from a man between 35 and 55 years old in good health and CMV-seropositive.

CDR3 amino acids: CASSQDFATATGNTIYF. CDR3 coding DNA: TGTGCCAGCAGCCAAGATTTTGCGACAGCCACTGGAAACACCATATATTTT. This rearrangement joins TRBV4-2 to TRBJ1-3; D is possibly TRBD1 (5 bases). Trimming stripped 0 bases from V and 2 bases from J, with 14 bases between. CDR1 LGHNA and CDR2 YNFKEQ come from the germline V gene. The length of the CDR3 is 17 residues.